The sample holds a few counts of the clone carrying this T cell receptor beta chain. Trimming took 5 bases from V and 4 from J, leaving 5 bases between them. The CDR3 totals 11 residues. From germline, CDR1 is MDHEN and CDR2 SYDVKM. This entry is derived from a study of human T cells and chemical hapten exposure. Time point: patch test 2, 6 weeks after DPC sensitization. The treatment: therapeutic diphenylcyclopropenone sensitization with weekly scalp DPC. Patch tests were applied only after blood draws. Unfractionated whole blood yielded the extracted total RNA. One entry per CDR3 protein, called by TCRdb with MiXCR from the RACE reads. There are some 57,000 distinct CDR3 sequences in the sample; less than 10% occur only once, and approximately 1.8% lies in the top ten.

This receptor was taken from a woman aged 50 to 65 with alopecia areata. Some clones in this sample may be carry-over from other donors' samples. The sequenced sample was whole blood, obtained in connection with sensitization to the hapten diphenylcyclopropenone (DPC). This chain joins TRBV28 and TRBJ2-5, with D unresolved. The CDR3 is CASSTRETQYF. CDR3 coding DNA: TGTGCCAGCAGTACAAGAGAGACCCAGTACTTC.